Listed below are T cell receptor beta chains from one sample, sequenced in a study of naive and memory T cell subsets. TCRdb used MiXCR to reprocess the UMI-ligation and nested PCR reads, holding one entry per CDR3 protein. Among 37,000 or so distinct CDR3 sequences listed, 11% were seen once. Here the sequenced sample was skin, taken from a tuberculin skin test site. These receptors originate from an adult in good health. Each CDR3 is given with its conserved first and last residue. A D gene is named only where the DNA matches it firmly. Rows may omit the clone size; those that give it use once, few, many or a size class.

abundance,j_gene,d_gene,v_gene,CDR3aa,CDR3nt
many,TRBJ2-1,.,TRBV5-1,CASSSGLFNEQFF,TGCGCCAGCAGCTCGGGACTTTTCAATGAGCAGTTCTTC
many,TRBJ2-2,TRBD2,TRBV28,CASSLWTSGNTGELFF,TGTGCCAGCAGTTTATGGACTAGCGGGAACACCGGGGAGCTGTTTTTT
.,TRBJ2-7,.,TRBV7-2,CASTLWDGPYEQYF,TGTGCCAGCACCCTATGGGACGGACCCTACGAGCAGTACTTC
.,TRBJ1-5,.,TRBV30,CAWSVMGAIPQHF,TGTGCCTGGAGTGTAATGGGGGCAATACCCCAGCATTTT
.,TRBJ2-3,.,TRBV4-2,CASSQDLGEQRKDTQYF,TGTGCCAGCAGCCAAGATCTTGGTGAGCAAAGAAAAGATACGCAGTATTTT
few,TRBJ2-1,TRBD2,TRBV4-1,CASGNPGGPGNEQFF,TGCGCCAGCGGGAACCCGGGAGGGCCGGGGAATGAGCAGTTCTTC
.,TRBJ1-1,.,TRBV7-9,CASSLRGANTEAFF,TGTGCCAGCAGCTTAAGGGGGGCAAACACTGAAGCTTTCTTT
many,TRBJ2-2,.,TRBV4-1,CASSQERVDTGELFF,TGCGCCAGCAGCCAAGAAAGAGTCGACACCGGGGAGCTGTTTTTT
few,TRBJ2-7,TRBD2,TRBV12-3/TRBV12-4,CASSFKVAGAYEQYF,TGTGCCAGCAGTTTTAAAGTAGCGGGAGCCTACGAGCAGTACTTC
few,TRBJ1-1,.,TRBV20-1,CSARDHGTLDTNTEAFF,TGCAGTGCTAGAGATCATGGGACATTGGATACGAACACTGAAGCTTTCTTT
few,TRBJ2-1,.,TRBV12-3/TRBV12-4,CASSFRPATEIYNEQFF,TGTGCCAGCAGTTTCCGGCCCGCGACAGAGATATACAATGAGCAGTTCTTC
few,TRBJ2-5,.,TRBV27,CASSRRIQETQYF,TGTGCCAGCAGTCGGCGGATTCAAGAGACCCAGTACTTC
.,TRBJ2-1,TRBD2,TRBV6-1,CASSGTGGEINEQFF,TGTGCCAGCAGTGGTACGGGAGGGGAGATCAATGAGCAGTTCTTC
many,TRBJ1-1,TRBD1,TRBV13,CASSSGQGAGNTEAFF,TGTGCCAGCAGCTCGGGACAGGGGGCTGGGAACACTGAAGCTTTCTTT
.,TRBJ2-1,TRBD1,TRBV7-3,CASSLGQGDGLYNEQFF,TGTGCCAGCAGCTTAGGACAGGGGGACGGTCTTTACAATGAGCAGTTCTTC
many,TRBJ2-7,.,TRBV7-2,CASSLDAGHSYEQYF,TGTGCCAGCAGCTTGGATGCCGGGCACTCCTACGAGCAGTACTTC
.,TRBJ1-5,.,TRBV12-3/TRBV12-4,CASSLVGGLGQPQHF,TGTGCCAGCAGTTTAGTCGGGGGGCTTGGTCAGCCCCAGCATTTT
few,TRBJ1-5,.,TRBV10-3,CAISESRLGPGRPSNQPQHF,TGTGCCATCAGTGAGTCGAGATTGGGCCCGGGGAGACCTAGCAATCAGCCCCAGCATTTT
few,TRBJ2-7,TRBD1,TRBV27,CASSRDRDFYEQYF,TGTGCCAGCAGCCGGGACAGGGACTTCTACGAGCAGTACTTC
many,TRBJ2-1,.,TRBV7-3,CASSLYLGVEQFF,TGTGCCAGCAGCTTATATCTGGGGGTTGAGCAGTTCTTC
few,TRBJ2-7,TRBD1,TRBV12-3/TRBV12-4,CASSRDRYSYEQYF,TGTGCCAGCAGTCGGGACAGATACTCCTACGAGCAGTACTTC
many,TRBJ1-3,.,TRBV29-1,CSVEGSPSSGNTIYF,TGCAGCGTTGAAGGTTCCCCAAGCTCTGGAAACACCATATATTTT
many,TRBJ2-7,.,TRBV20-1,CSAPARSYEQYF,TGCAGTGCTCCTGCCCGGTCCTACGAGCAGTACTTC
many,TRBJ2-7,TRBD2,TRBV20-1,CSARRGLEGYEQYF,TGCAGTGCTAGGAGGGGACTAGAGGGCTACGAGCAGTACTTC
many,TRBJ2-1,TRBD2,TRBV18,CASSRSSGKYNEQFF,TGTGCCAGCTCCCGAAGTAGCGGGAAATACAATGAGCAGTTCTTC
few,TRBJ1-3,TRBD1,TRBV6-5,CASSYSTGSGNTIYF,TGTGCCAGCAGTTACTCGACAGGGAGCGGAAACACCATATATTTT
medium-sized,TRBJ1-4,.,TRBV20-1,CSARIGGPNEKLFF,TGCAGTGCTAGAATAGGGGGTCCTAATGAAAAACTGTTTTTT
.,TRBJ2-5,TRBD2,TRBV5-1,CASSLVLALQETQYF,TGCGCCAGCAGCTTGGTACTAGCGCTTCAAGAGACCCAGTACTTC
many,TRBJ2-7,TRBD2,TRBV9,CASSVTGGRNAEQYF,TGTGCCAGCAGCGTCACTGGCGGGAGAAACGCCGAGCAGTACTTC
few,TRBJ2-7,.,TRBV29-1,CSVEGVGGHSYEQYF,TGCAGCGTTGAAGGGGTGGGAGGCCACTCCTACGAGCAGTACTTC
many,TRBJ1-5,.,TRBV12-3/TRBV12-4,CASSFVPEEPQHF,TGTGCCAGCAGTTTCGTGCCGGAGGAGCCCCAGCATTTT
.,TRBJ2-3,.,TRBV7-6,CASSLGPYTDTQYF,TGTGCCAGCAGCTTAGGACCTTACACAGATACGCAGTATTTT
.,TRBJ1-1,.,TRBV29-1,CSVGQEKGAFF,TGCAGCGTTGGGCAGGAGAAGGGTGCTTTCTTT
.,TRBJ2-3,.,TRBV7-2,CASSLVPSIWGTDTQYF,TGTGCCAGCAGCTTAGTCCCCTCAATTTGGGGCACAGATACGCAGTATTTT
medium-sized,TRBJ2-7,.,TRBV12-3/TRBV12-4,CASSLLWDPNYEQYF,TGTGCCAGCAGTTTACTGTGGGATCCAAACTACGAGCAGTACTTC
many,TRBJ2-1,.,TRBV7-2,CASSLGGALREQFF,TGTGCCAGCAGCTTAGGTGGGGCATTGCGGGAGCAGTTCTTC
many,TRBJ2-3,.,TRBV11-3,CASSLEVITDTQYF,TGTGCCAGCAGCTTAGAAGTTATCACAGATACGCAGTATTTT
once,TRBJ2-7,.,TRBV6-1,CASSRPGILHYEQYF,TGTGCCAGCAGTAGGCCCGGGATTCTTCACTACGAGCAGTACTTC
.,TRBJ2-5,TRBD2,TRBV12-3/TRBV12-4,CASSLEAGGSGQETQYF,TGTGCCAGCAGTTTGGAGGCGGGAGGGTCGGGCCAAGAGACCCAGTACTTC
many,TRBJ2-7,.,TRBV13,CASSLSIRGPVGEQYF,TGTGCCAGCAGCTTGAGTATTCGGGGGCCCGTGGGGGAGCAGTACTTC
.,TRBJ2-7,.,TRBV11-2,CASSQGTVSYEQYF,TGTGCCAGCAGCCAGGGGACGGTGTCCTACGAGCAGTACTTC
many,TRBJ2-5,TRBD1,TRBV7-9,CASSAQGRETQYF,TGTGCCAGCAGCGCACAGGGGAGAGAGACCCAGTACTTC
.,TRBJ1-5,.,TRBV21-1,CASSPNPHGAGGNLLGNQPQHF,TGTGCCAGCAGCCCCAACCCGCACGGGGCAGGGGGCAACCTACTTGGCAATCAGCCCCAGCATTTT
many,TRBJ2-1,TRBD2,TRBV9,CASSPRGSGIYNEQFF,TGTGCCAGCAGCCCCCGCGGTAGCGGGATTTACAATGAGCAGTTCTTC
few,TRBJ2-7,.,TRBV6-5,CASSKDTPRSRGSYEQYF,TGTGCCAGCAGTAAGGATACCCCCAGGTCGAGAGGATCCTACGAGCAGTACTTC
few,TRBJ2-3,.,TRBV7-3,CASATSTSTDTQYF,TGTGCCAGCGCCACGTCCACTAGCACAGATACGCAGTATTTT
few,TRBJ1-1,.,TRBV6-1,CASSEVVQMNTEAFF,TGTGCCAGCAGTGAAGTGGTACAGATGAACACTGAAGCTTTCTTT
many,TRBJ1-6,.,TRBV28,CASSPGLGINNSPLHF,TGTGCCAGCAGTCCCGGGCTGGGAATAAATAATTCACCCCTCCACTTT
many,TRBJ2-7,TRBD1,TRBV28,CASSLPGQDYEQYF,TGTGCCAGCAGTTTACCGGGACAGGACTACGAGCAGTACTTC
many,TRBJ1-1,.,TRBV7-6,CASSLLADVMNTEAFF,TGTGCCAGCAGCTTATTGGCAGACGTTATGAACACTGAAGCTTTCTTT
.,TRBJ1-2,TRBD1,TRBV11-3,CASSTDRGHGYTF,TGTGCCAGCAGCACGGACAGGGGGCATGGCTACACCTTC
few,TRBJ2-5,.,TRBV4-2,CASSQDRTTQETQYF,TGTGCCAGCAGCCAAGATCGGACAACCCAAGAGACCCAGTACTTC
.,TRBJ1-2,.,TRBV5-1,CASSTDSPRGGYTF,TGCGCCAGCAGCACGGACAGTCCCCGCGGAGGCTACACCTTC
few,TRBJ1-1,.,TRBV18,CASSPGIAEAFF,TGTGCCAGCTCGCCGGGGATCGCTGAAGCTTTCTTT
few,TRBJ2-2,.,TRBV7-3,CASSLMLTGELFF,TGTGCCAGCAGCTTAATGCTTACCGGGGAGCTGTTTTTT